This T cell receptor (beta chain) was sequenced in a study of cytomegalovirus exposure and HLA in healthy donors. Findings of the study overall: The study labeled roughly 160 TCR beta chains cytomegalovirus-associated. It was in a later analysis that TCR association rates were seen to vary by HLA locus, highest for DRB1 and lowest for HLA-C. Roughly uniform sequencing depth across donors was assumed, possibly incorrectly.

About this clone itself: Its matching antigen is unknown.

PCR employed 60 Vbeta and 13 Jbeta primers. TCRdb keeps only in-frame clones here, not all; method: immunoSEQ multiplex PCR. The table includes 200,000 to 250,000 clones, 70% to 80% detected once. Sequencing input: PBMCs. The sequence came from a girl aged 2 to 9 in good health and CMV-seronegative.

The CDR3 DNA sequence: TGCAGTGCTAGTATTAAGTACTTC. Translating gives CSASIKYF. The chain uses TRBV20-1 and TRBJ2-7; D call uncertain. CDR1 DFQATT and CDR2 SNEGSKA come from the germline V gene (reference sequence). Trimming removed 3 bases at V and 11 bases at J, with 5 bases between. This CDR3 spans 8 amino acids.